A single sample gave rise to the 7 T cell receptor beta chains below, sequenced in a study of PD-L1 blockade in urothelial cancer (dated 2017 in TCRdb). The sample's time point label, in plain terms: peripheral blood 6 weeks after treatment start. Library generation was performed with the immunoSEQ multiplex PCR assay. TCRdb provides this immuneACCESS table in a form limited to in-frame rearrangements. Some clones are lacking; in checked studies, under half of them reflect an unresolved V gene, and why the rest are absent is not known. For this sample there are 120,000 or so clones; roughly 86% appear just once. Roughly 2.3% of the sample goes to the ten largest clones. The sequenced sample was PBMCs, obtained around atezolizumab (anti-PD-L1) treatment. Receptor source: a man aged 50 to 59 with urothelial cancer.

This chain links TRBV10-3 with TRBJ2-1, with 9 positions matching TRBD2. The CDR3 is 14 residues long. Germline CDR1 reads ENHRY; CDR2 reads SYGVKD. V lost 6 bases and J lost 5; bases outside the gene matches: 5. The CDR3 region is CAIRGASGNNEQFF. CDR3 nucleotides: TGTGCCATCAGGGGGGCTAGCGGGAACAATGAGCAGTTCTTC.

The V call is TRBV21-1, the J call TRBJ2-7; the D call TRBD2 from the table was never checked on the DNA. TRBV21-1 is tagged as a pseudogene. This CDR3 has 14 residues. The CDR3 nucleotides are TGTGCCAGCAGCAAAGTGAAGGGGAGGTACGAGCAGTACTTC. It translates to CASSKVKGRYEQYF.

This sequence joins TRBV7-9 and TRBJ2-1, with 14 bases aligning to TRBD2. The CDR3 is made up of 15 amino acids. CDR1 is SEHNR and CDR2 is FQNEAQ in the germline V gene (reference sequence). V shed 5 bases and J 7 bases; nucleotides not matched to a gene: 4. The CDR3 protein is CASSLGTSGRNEQFF. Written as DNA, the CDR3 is TGTGCCAGCAGCCTCGGGACTAGCGGGAGAAATGAGCAGTTCTTC.

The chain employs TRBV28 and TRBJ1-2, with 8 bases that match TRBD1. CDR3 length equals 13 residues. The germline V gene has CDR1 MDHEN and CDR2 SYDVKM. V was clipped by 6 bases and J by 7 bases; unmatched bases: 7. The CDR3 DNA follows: TGTGCCAGCAGAACGGACAGGGCGAGTGGCTACACCTTC. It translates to CASRTDRASGYTF.

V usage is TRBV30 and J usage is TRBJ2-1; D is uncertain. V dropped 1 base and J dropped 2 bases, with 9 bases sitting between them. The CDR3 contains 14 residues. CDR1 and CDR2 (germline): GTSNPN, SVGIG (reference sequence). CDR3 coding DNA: TGTGCCTGGAGTGCCCTAGGCCCCTACAATGAGCAGTTCTTC. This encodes CAWSALGPYNEQFF.

CDR3 in amino acids: CASSVEGQEGSPLHF. In nucleotides, the CDR3 is TGTGCCAGCAGCGTAGAGGGTCAGGAGGGCTCACCCCTCCACTTT. The rearrangement uses TRBV9 and TRBJ1-6; D not resolved. This CDR3 spans 15 amino acids. The germline V and J ends were trimmed by 0 bases and 10 bases, with 14 bases remaining between them. Germline V lookup: CDR1 SGDLS, CDR2 YYNGEE.

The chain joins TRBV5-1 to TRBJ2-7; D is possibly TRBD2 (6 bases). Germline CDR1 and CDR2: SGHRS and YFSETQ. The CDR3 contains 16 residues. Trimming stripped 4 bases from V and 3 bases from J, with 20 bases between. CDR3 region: CASSPGGAQIFYEQYF. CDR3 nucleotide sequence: TGCGCCAGCAGCCCAGGAGGGGCTCAGATATTCTACGAGCAGTACTTC.